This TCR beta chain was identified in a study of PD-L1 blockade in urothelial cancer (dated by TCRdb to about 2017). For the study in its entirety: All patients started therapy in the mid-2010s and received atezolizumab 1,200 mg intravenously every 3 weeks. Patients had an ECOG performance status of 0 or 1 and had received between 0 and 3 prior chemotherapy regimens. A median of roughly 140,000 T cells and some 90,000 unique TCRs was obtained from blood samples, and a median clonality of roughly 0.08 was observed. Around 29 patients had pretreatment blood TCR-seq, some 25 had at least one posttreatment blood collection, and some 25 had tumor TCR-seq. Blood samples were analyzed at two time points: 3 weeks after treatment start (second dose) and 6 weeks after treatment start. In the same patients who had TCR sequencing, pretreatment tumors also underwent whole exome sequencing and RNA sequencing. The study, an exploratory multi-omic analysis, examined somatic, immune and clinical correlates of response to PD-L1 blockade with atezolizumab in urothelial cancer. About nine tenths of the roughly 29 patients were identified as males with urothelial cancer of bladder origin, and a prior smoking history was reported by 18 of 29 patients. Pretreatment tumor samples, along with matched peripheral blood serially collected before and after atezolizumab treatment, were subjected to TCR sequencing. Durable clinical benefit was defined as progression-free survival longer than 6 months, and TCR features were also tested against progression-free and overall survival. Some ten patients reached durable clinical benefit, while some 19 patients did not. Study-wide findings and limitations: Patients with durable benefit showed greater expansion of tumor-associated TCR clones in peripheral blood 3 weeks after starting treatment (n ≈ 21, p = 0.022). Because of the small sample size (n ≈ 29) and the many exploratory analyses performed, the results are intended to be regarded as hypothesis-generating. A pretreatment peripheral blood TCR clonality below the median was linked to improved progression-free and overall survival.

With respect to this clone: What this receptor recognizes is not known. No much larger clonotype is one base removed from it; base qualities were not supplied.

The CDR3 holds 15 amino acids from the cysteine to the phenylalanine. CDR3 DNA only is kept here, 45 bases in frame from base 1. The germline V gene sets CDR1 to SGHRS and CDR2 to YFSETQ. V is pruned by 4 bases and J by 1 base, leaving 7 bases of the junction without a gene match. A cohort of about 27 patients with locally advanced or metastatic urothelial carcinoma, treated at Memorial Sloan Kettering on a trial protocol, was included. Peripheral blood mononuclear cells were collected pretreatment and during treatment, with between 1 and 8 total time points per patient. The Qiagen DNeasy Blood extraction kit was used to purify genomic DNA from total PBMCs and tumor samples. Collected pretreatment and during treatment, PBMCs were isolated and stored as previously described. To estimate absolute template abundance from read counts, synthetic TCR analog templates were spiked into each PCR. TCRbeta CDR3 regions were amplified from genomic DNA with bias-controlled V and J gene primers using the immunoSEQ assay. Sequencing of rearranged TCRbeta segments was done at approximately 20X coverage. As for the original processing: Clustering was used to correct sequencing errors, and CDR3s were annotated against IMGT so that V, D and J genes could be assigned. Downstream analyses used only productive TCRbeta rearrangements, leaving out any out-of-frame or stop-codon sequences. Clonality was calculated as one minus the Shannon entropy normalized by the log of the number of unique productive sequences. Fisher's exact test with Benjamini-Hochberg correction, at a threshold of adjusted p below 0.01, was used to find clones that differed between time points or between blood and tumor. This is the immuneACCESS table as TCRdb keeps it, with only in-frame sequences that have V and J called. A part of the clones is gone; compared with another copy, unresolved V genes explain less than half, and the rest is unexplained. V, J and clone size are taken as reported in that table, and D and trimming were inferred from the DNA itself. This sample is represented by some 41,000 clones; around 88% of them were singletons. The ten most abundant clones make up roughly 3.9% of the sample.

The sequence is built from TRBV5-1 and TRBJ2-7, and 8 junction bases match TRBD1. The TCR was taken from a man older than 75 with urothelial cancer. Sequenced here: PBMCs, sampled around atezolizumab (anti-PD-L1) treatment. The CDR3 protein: CASSTTGEVSYEQYF. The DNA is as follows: TGCGCCAGCAGCACGACAGGGGAGGTATCCTACGAGCAGTACTTC.